One and the same sample provided the 26 T cell receptor beta chains below, sequenced in a study of blood T cell repertoires in COVID-19. Sequencing was performed with immunoSEQ multiplex PCR; in TCRdb, only in-frame clones are kept and a portion is missing. The sample holds 90,000 to 120,000 clones; over 85% are singletons and the top ten take around 5.7%. Sequenced sample: peripheral blood. The source is a man between 65 and 85 years old with acute or convalescent COVID-19.

The CDR3 protein is CASSLGGLAGVDTQYF. As DNA, the CDR3 is TGCGCCAGCAGCTTGGGGGGACTAGCGGGAGTAGATACGCAGTATTTT. The chain recombines TRBV5-1 with TRBJ2-3; 14 bases line up with TRBD2. Germline V CDR1 and CDR2: SGHRS, YFSETQ. V lost 0 bases, J lost 5 bases, and 2 bases stayed unmatched. This CDR3 contains 16 residues.

V usage is TRBV4-1 and J usage is TRBJ1-6; possibly TRBD1 for D (6 bases). Germline CDR1 MGHRA, CDR2 YSYEKL. The V end lost 8 bases, the J end lost 9 bases, and 17 bases lay between the germline ends. This CDR3 is built from 14 residues. CDR3 protein: CASASGETSSPLHF. CDR3 bases: TGCGCCAGCGCGTCAGGGGAGACGAGTTCACCCCTCCACTTT.

In DNA, the CDR3 is TGTGCCAGCAGCAAAGGGGCGGTTATTGGAAACACCATATATTTT. Translated, it gives CASSKGAVIGNTIYF. The chain combines TRBV28 with TRBJ1-3, with D possibly matching TRBD1 (5 bases). The CDR3 is 15 residues long. In germline, CDR1 is MDHEN, CDR2 SYDVKM. The V gene lost 6 bases and the J gene lost 3 bases, with 15 bases spanning the gap.

The chain employs TRBV2 and TRBJ2-3, with 12 bases lining up with TRBD2. This CDR3 has 16 residues. Germline trimming cut 2 bases from V and 6 bases from J; bases unmatched to any gene: 6. From germline, CDR1 is SNHLY and CDR2 FYNNEI. Written as DNA, the CDR3 is TGTGCCAGCAGTGAACTAGCGGGGGGGCTTGAGGATACGCAGTATTTT. Encoded protein: CASSELAGGLEDTQYF.

The chain combines TRBV7-6 with TRBJ1-2; 8 bases match TRBD1. Germline V gene sequence: CDR1 SGHVS, CDR2 FNYEAQ. The V gene end was trimmed by 0 bases and the J gene end by 4 bases; junction bases not matched to a gene: 4. There are 15 residues in the CDR3. CDR3 sequence: CASSLAPDRAYGYTF. CDR3 DNA: TGTGCCAGCAGCTTAGCACCGGACAGGGCCTATGGCTACACCTTC.

The genes are TRBV5-1 and TRBJ2-5; possible D gene TRBD2, 5 bases. Germline V gives CDR1 SGHRS, CDR2 YFSETQ. The V and J ends lost 0 bases and 2 bases respectively, with 14 bases between them. The CDR3 consists of 16 residues. CDR3 sequence reads: CASSLGIRGNQETQYF. The DNA of the CDR3 is TGCGCCAGCAGCTTGGGTATCCGGGGAAATCAAGAGACCCAGTACTTC.

The chain recombines TRBV2 with TRBJ1-1; 7 positions agree with TRBD1. Germline V lookup: CDR1 SNHLY, CDR2 FYNNEI. Trimming at V came to 1 base and at J to 3 bases, leaving 5 bases not matched to a gene. The CDR3 loop spans 15 amino acids. In DNA, the CDR3 is TGTGCCAGCAGTGAAGAGGTTACAGGGGACACTGAAGCTTTCTTT. Its protein is CASSEEVTGDTEAFF.

The chain employs TRBV19 and TRBJ2-7; TRBD1 matches 9 bases. Germline V gene data show CDR1 as LNHDA and CDR2 as SQIVND (reference sequence). Trimming cost V 5 bases and J 6 bases; bases outside gene matches: 11. The CDR3 sequence is 15 residues long. Here the CDR3 reads CASSVPGQGIGEQYF. DNA of the CDR3: TGTGCCAGTAGTGTCCCGGGACAGGGTATTGGCGAGCAGTACTTC.

As for this clone: The junction departs from the called germline gene at one end, perhaps through a read error. The CDR3 region has the DNA TGTGCCAGCAGCCAAGCAGGGGTCTATAGCGATCAGCCCCAGCATTTT. Its protein is CASSQAGVYSDQPQHF. V and J are TRBV3-1 (or the pseudogene TRBV3-2) and TRBJ1-5; D possibly corresponds to TRBD1 (6 bases). Germline-derived CDR1 and CDR2 are LGHDT and YNNKEL (reference sequence). CDR3 size: 16 residues.

This clone was seen a handful of times. This CDR3 reads CASSYSGASLVEQFF. CDR3 bases: TGTGCCAGCAGTTATAGCGGGGCCTCCTTAGTGGAGCAGTTCTTC. This chain joins TRBV6-5 and TRBJ2-1; the match to TRBD2 covers 8 bases. The CDR3 totals 15 residues. The V gene end was trimmed by 3 bases and the J gene end by 10 bases; junction bases not matched to a gene: 11. CDR1 is MNHEY, CDR2 SVGAGI, per germline.

The V call is TRBV7-9, the J call TRBJ1-2, with TRBD1 identical over 7 bases. This CDR3 has 13 residues. Germline V gene sequence: CDR1 SEHNR, CDR2 FQNEAQ (reference sequence). V gave up 6 bases and J gave up 4 bases; unmatched junction bases: 5. The CDR3 sequence is CASRDGTVYGYTF. DNA of the CDR3: TGTGCCAGCAGAGACGGGACAGTCTATGGCTACACCTTC.

This rearrangement joins TRBV18 to TRBJ2-1; 9 bases line up with TRBD1. In germline, CDR1 is KGHSH, CDR2 LQKENI. V lost 0 bases and J lost 7; bases outside the gene matches: 4. There are 15 residues in the CDR3. CDR3 loop: CASSPPRTGVNEQFF. The CDR3 DNA reads as TGTGCCAGCTCACCACCTAGGACAGGGGTAAATGAGCAGTTCTTC.

The chain carries TRBV5-5 and TRBJ1-6, with a weak D call TRBD1 (6 bases). Germline V lookup: CDR1 SGHKS, CDR2 YYEKEE (reference sequence). V dropped 4 bases and J dropped 6 bases, with 17 bases sitting between them. There are 16 residues in the CDR3. CDR3 coding DNA: TGTGCCAGCAGCCTATACAGGGTCGGAAGTAATTCACCCCTCCACTTT. Protein sequence: CASSLYRVGSNSPLHF.

The V call is TRBV3-1 (or the pseudogene TRBV3-2), the J call TRBJ2-3; possible D gene TRBD2, 6 bases. The length of the CDR3 is 16 residues. V was cut by 1 base and J by 5 bases, with 16 bases left in between. Per the germline V gene, CDR1 is LGHDT and CDR2 is YNNKEL (reference sequence). In DNA form, the CDR3 reads TGTGCCAGCAGCCAAGGGGCTAGCGCACCCGGAGATACGCAGTATTTT. Translating it yields CASSQGASAPGDTQYF.

V gene TRBV12-3 or TRBV12-4 combines with J gene TRBJ2-1; TRBD2 might be the D (6 bases). The V gene lost 6 bases and the J gene lost 10 bases, with 10 bases spanning the gap. This CDR3 spans 11 amino acids. The CDR3 spells CASSLAGEQFF. For the CDR3, the DNA is TGTGCCAGCAGCCTGGCGGGGGAGCAGTTCTTC.

The chain links TRBV9 to TRBJ2-5; perhaps TRBD1 as D (6 bases). CDR1 and CDR2 from the germline V gene are SGDLS and YYNGEE. CDR3 size: 14 residues. V was trimmed by 0 bases and J by 5 bases, leaving 11 bases between them. CDR3 bases: TGTGCCAGCAGCGTAGGTACAGGGAAGGAGACCCAGTACTTC. Residues: CASSVGTGKETQYF.

Only one count was recorded for this clone. The chain employs TRBV2 and TRBJ2-3; 10 nucleotides match TRBD2. The germline gives CDR1 SNHLY, CDR2 FYNNEI. This CDR3 is 14 amino acids long. Germline trimming cut 8 bases from V and 5 bases from J; bases unmatched to any gene: 7. This chain's CDR3 is CASPLAGELDTQYF. CDR3 coding DNA: TGTGCCAGCCCTCTAGCGGGGGAATTAGATACGCAGTATTTT.

This sequence joins TRBV11-3 and TRBJ1-1; 9 bases align to TRBD1. Germline lookup yields CDR1 SGHNT and CDR2 YENEEA. Losses at the gene ends were 5 bases for V and 0 bases for J; bases not matched to a gene: 4. This CDR3 comprises 15 residues. CDR3 residues: CASSAGQGVNTEAFF. The CDR3 nucleotides read TGTGCCAGCAGCGCGGGACAGGGAGTGAACACTGAAGCTTTCTTT.

The J gene is TRBJ2-7, the V gene TRBV3-1 (or the pseudogene TRBV3-2), with 7 bases fitting TRBD2. The CDR3 is made up of 15 amino acids. The trim removed 8 bases at V and 2 bases at J, leaving 12 bases unmatched. Germline CDR1 reads LGHDT; CDR2 reads YNNKEL (reference sequence). The CDR3 here is CASESKVSGTYEQYF. CDR3 DNA sequence: TGTGCCAGCGAAAGTAAGGTAAGCGGGACCTACGAGCAGTACTTC.

The genes are TRBV5-6 and TRBJ2-3; 10 bases are shared with TRBD1. From germline, CDR1 is SGHDT and CDR2 YYEEEE. V dropped 1 base and J dropped 5; count of bases not matched to a gene: 7. The CDR3 is made up of 16 amino acids. The CDR3 nucleotides read TGTGCCAGCAGCTTGCCGGGACAGGGGCGACGAGATACGCAGTATTTT. It codes for CASSLPGQGRRDTQYF.

V is TRBV5-4 and J is TRBJ1-2; 8 bases align to TRBD1. CDR3 size: 14 residues. Germline values: CDR1 SGHNT, CDR2 YYREEE (reference sequence). V was clipped by 4 bases and J by 8 bases; unmatched bases: 10. The CDR3 reads CASSPTGGAEGYTF. CDR3 DNA: TGTGCCAGCAGCCCCACAGGGGGGGCGGAGGGCTACACCTTC.

V is TRBV5-1 and J is TRBJ2-3, with TRBD2 matching 14 bases. CDR1 SGHRS and CDR2 YFSETQ come from the germline V gene. The CDR3 is 16 residues long. J lost 7 bases, V lost 4 bases, and 8 bases had no gene match. The CDR3 is CASSPGTSGGIYTQYF. In DNA form, the CDR3 reads TGCGCCAGCAGCCCGGGGACTAGCGGGGGTATATATACGCAGTATTTT.

The V and J genes are TRBV5-4 and TRBJ2-7; tentatively, D is TRBD2 (5 bases). CDR1 is SGHNT, CDR2 YYREEE, per germline (reference sequence). V shed 0 bases and J shed 2 bases, with 12 bases lying between them. This CDR3 region has 15 residues. CDR3 nucleotide sequence: TGTGCCAGCAGCTTGGAACAAGGGAGTCCCTACGAGCAGTACTTC. Its translation: CASSLEQGSPYEQYF.

There are a few counts of this clone. J is TRBJ1-2 and V is TRBV14; D is possibly TRBD1 (5 bases). V lost 5 bases, J lost 4 bases, and 14 bases lay in between. This CDR3 region has 14 residues. Germline V gives CDR1 SGHDN, CDR2 FVKESK. CDR3 amino acids: CASSARAFSYGYTF. CDR3 coding DNA: TGTGCCAGCAGCGCCAGGGCGTTTTCCTATGGCTACACCTTC.

The rearrangement joins TRBV11-2 to TRBJ2-7; no firm D call. Germline V gives CDR1 SGHAT, CDR2 FQNNGV. CDR3 length: 11 amino acids. V lost 4 bases and J 4 bases, leaving 5 bases between the germline ends. The CDR3 here is CASSSQYEQYF. CDR3 bases: TGTGCCAGCAGCTCTCAGTACGAGCAGTACTTC.

V is TRBV6-1 and J is TRBJ2-7; D is unresolved. V was cut by 2 bases and J by 2 bases, with 10 bases left in between. The CDR3 covers 14 residues. Per germline, CDR1 MNHNS and CDR2 SASEGT. CDR3 residues: CASSETTVPYEQYF. In DNA form, the CDR3 reads TGTGCCAGCAGTGAAACCACAGTACCCTACGAGCAGTACTTC.